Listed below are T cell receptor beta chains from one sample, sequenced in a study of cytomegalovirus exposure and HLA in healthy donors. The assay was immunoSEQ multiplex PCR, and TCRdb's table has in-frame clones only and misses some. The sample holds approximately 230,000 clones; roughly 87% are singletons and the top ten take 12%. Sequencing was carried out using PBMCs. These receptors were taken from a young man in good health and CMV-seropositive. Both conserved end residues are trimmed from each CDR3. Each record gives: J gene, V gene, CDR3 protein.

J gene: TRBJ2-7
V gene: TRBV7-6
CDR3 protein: ASSLGGSTHEQY

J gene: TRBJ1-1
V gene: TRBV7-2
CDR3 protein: ASSFTGGPWEAF

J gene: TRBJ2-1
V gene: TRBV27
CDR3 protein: ASSLSAGAADNEQF

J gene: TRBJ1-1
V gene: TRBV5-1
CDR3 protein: ASSADRGLDEAF

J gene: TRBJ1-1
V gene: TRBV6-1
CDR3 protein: ASSELGHEAF

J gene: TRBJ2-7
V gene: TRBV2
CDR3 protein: ASSERLAGVIYEQY

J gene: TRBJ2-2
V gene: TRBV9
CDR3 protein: ASSVGDRGRTGELF

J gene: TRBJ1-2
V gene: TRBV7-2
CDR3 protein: ASSLAFGVSGT

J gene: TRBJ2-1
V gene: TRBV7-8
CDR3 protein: ASSMRRDFSGNEQF

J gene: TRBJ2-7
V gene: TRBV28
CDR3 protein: ASSRQRYEQY

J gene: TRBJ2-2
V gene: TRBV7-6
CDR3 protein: ASSLGYNTGELF

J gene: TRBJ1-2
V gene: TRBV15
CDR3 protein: ATSFRRQGNGYT

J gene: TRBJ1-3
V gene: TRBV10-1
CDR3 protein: ASSDGPGPFSGNTIY

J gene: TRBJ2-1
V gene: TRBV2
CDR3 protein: ASSPRIWQF

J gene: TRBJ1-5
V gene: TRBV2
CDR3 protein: ASTRTRESNQPQH

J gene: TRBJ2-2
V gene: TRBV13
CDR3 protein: ASSSGLAGGTGELF

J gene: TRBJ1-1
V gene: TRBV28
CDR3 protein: ASSLTTTEAF

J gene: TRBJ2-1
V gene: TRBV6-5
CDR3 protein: ASSYTGGNTYNEQF

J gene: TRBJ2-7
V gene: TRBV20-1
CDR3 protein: SARDNNEQY

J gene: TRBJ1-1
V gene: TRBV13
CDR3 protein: ASSLPGTGNTEAF

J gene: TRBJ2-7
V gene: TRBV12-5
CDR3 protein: ASGSLGTSGYEQY

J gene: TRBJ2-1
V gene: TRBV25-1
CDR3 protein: ASSDPWGEQF

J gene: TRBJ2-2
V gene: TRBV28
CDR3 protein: AIPGTSNTGELF

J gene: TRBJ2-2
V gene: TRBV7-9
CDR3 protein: ASGQGADTGELF

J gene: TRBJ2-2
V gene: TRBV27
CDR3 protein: ASSPSQALTGELF

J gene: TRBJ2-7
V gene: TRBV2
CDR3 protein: ASSEFNEQY

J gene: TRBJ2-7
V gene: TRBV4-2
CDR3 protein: ASSQDSYEQY

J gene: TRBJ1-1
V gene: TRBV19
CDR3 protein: ASSIDLNWGRRNTEAF

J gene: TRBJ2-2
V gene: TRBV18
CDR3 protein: ASSPHITGELF

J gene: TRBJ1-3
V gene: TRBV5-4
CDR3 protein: ASSKGREAGNTIY

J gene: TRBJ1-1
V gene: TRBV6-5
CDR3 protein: ASSLGFGGTEAF

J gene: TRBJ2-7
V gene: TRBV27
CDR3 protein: ASTPRDGSYEQY

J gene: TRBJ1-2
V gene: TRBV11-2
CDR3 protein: ASRAGQVDGYT